The clone carrying this TCR beta chain was recorded at least ten times. The sample belongs to a study of molecular identifiers for immune sequencing clone quantification. CDR1 is LGHNA, CDR2 YNFKEQ, per germline. The CDR3 covers 15 residues. Trimming shortened V by 0 bases and J by 4 bases, and 10 bases separated the two germline ends. TCRdb re-called the PCR reads with MiXCR, one entry per CDR3 protein. The profile shows 79,000 or so distinct CDR3 sequences, around a quarter of them singletons. The chain uses TRBV4-2 and TRBJ2-1, with no clear D. The sequence was obtained from a human donor in good health. Some libraries in this study had Jurkat cell RNA spiked in. The sequenced material came from naive CD8+ T cells from blood, with Jurkat cell RNA spiked in. Subset specified: FACS-sorted CD8+CD4-CCR7+CD45RA+ naive T cells. The CDR3 DNA reads as TGTGCCAGCAGCCAAGATCGGCTTGCTTACAATGAGCAGTTCTTC. This translates into CASSQDRLAYNEQFF.